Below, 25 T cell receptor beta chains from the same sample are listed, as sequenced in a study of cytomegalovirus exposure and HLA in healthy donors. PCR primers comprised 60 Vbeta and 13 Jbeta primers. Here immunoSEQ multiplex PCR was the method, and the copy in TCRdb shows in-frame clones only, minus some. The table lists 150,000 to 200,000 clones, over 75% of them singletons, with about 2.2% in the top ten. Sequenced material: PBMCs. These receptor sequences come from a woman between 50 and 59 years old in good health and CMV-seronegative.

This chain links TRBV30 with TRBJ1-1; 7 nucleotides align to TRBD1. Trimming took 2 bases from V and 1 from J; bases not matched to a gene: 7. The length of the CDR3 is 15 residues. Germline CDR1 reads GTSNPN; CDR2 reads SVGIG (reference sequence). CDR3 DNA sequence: TGTGCCTGGAGTAGGGGACAGATAAAGAACACTGAAGCTTTCTTT. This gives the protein CAWSRGQIKNTEAFF.

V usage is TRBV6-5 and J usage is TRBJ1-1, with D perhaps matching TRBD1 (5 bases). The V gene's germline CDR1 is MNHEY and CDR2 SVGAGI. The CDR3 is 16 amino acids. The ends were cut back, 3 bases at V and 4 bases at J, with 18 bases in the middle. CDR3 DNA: TGTGCCAGCAGTTATCGTCTCGGGGGTAGGCGCACTGAAGCTTTCTTT. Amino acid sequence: CASSYRLGGRRTEAFF.

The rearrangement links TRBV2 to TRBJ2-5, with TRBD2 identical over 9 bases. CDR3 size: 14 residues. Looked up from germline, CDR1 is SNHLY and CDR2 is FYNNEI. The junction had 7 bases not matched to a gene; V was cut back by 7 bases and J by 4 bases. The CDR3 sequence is CASKRREGLETQYF. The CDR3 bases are TGTGCCAGCAAACGGCGGGAGGGACTAGAGACCCAGTACTTC.

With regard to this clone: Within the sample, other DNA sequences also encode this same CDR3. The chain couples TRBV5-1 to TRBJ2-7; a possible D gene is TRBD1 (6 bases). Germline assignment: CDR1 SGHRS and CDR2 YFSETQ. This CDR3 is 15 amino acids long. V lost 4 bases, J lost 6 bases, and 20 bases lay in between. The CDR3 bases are TGCGCCAGCAGCCCGCTACAGGGTCCTCTGATCGAGCAGTACTTC. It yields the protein CASSPLQGPLIEQYF.

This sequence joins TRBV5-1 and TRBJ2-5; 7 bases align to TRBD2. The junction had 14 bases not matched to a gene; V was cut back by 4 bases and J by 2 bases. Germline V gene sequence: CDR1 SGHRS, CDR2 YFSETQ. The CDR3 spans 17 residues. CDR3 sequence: CASSPITGWGGQETQYF. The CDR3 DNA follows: TGCGCCAGCAGCCCGATCACTGGTTGGGGAGGGCAAGAGACCCAGTACTTC.

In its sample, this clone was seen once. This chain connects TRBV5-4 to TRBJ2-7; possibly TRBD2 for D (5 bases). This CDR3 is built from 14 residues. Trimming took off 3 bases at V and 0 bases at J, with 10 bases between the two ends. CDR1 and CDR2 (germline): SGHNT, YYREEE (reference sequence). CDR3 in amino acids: CASSSGLSSYEQYF. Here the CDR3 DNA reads TGTGCCAGCAGCTCTGGACTCAGCTCCTACGAGCAGTACTTC.

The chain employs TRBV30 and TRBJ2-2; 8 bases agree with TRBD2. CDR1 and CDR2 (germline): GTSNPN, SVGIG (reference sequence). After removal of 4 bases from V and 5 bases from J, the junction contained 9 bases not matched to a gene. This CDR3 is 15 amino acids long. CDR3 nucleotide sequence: TGTGCCTGGACGCCTAGCGGGCGAACAACCGGGGAGCTGTTTTTT. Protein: CAWTPSGRTTGELFF.

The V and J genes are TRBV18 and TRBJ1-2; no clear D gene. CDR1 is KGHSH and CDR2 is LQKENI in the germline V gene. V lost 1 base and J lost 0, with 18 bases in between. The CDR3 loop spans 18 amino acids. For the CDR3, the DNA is TGTGCCAGCTCACCACTGGGAGAAGGGATTAAAACTAACTATGGCTACACCTTC. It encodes CASSPLGEGIKTNYGYTF.

This chain's CDR3 is CASSVDSRGSEKLFF. CDR3 in DNA: TGTGCCAGTAGTGTGGACTCCCGAGGGAGTGAAAAACTGTTTTTT. This chain joins TRBV19 and TRBJ1-4, with unresolved D. V dropped 5 bases and J dropped 7 bases, with 17 bases sitting between them. Germline loops: CDR1 LNHDA, CDR2 SQIVND (reference sequence). The CDR3 is made up of 15 amino acids.

The CDR3 DNA reads TGTGCCAGCAGCTTAAATTCCCGGGGAACAGATACGCAGTATTTT. This gives the protein CASSLNSRGTDTQYF. The gene calls are TRBV7-3 and TRBJ2-3, with a tentative D call TRBD2 (5 bases). The CDR3 contains 15 residues. Trimming took 1 base from V and 3 from J, leaving 11 bases between them. CDR1 is SGHTA and CDR2 is FQGTGA in the germline V gene.

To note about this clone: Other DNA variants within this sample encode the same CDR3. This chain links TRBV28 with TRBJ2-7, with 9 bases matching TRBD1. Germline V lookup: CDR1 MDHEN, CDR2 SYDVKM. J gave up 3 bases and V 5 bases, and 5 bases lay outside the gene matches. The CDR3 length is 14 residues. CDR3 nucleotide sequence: TGTGCCAGCAGTCCCGGGACAGGGAGCTACGAGCAGTACTTC. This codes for CASSPGTGSYEQYF. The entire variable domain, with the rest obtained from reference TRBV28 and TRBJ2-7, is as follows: DVKVTQSSRYLVKRTGEKVFLECVQDMDHENMFWYRQDPGLGLRLIYFSYDVKMKEKGDIPEGYSVSREKKERFSLILESASTNQTSMYLCASSPGTGSYEQYFGPGTRLTVT.

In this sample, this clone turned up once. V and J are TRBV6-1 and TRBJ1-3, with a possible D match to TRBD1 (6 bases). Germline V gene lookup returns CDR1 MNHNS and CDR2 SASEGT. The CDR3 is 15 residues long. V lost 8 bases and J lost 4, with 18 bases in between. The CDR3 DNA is TGTGCCAGCCTACGGGACATTGAGTACGGAAACACCATATATTTT. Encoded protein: CASLRDIEYGNTIYF.

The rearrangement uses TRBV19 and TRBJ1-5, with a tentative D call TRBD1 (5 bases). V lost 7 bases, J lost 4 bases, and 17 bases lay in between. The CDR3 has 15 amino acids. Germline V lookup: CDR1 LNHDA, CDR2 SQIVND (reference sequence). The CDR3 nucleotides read TGTGCCAGTACCCCGAGACACCAGGGTAATCAGCCCCAGCATTTT. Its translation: CASTPRHQGNQPQHF.

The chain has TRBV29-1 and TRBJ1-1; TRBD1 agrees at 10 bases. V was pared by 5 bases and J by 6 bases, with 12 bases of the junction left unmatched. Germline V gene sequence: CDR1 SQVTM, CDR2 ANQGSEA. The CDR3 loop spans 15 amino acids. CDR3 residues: CSVLGLRTGGPEAFF. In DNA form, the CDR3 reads TGCAGCGTTCTAGGTTTACGGACAGGGGGACCTGAAGCTTTCTTT.

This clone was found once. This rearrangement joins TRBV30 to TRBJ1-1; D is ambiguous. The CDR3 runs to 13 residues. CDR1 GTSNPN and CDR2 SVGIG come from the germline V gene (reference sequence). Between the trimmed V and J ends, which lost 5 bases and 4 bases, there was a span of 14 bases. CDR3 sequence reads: CAWERAIATEAFF. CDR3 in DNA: TGTGCCTGGGAGAGGGCTATTGCCACTGAAGCTTTCTTT. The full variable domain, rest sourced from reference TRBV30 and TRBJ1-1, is SQTIHQWPATLVQPVGSPLSLECTVEGTSNPNLYWYRQAAGRGLQLLFYSVGIGQISSEVPQNLSASRPQDRQFILSSKKLLLSDSGFYLCAWERAIATEAFFGQGTRLTVV.

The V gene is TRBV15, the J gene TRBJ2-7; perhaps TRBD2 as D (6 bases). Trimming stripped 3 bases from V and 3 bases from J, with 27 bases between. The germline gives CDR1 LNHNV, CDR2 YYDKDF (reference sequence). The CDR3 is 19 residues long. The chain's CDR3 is CATSSPTFSRAGPFYEQYF. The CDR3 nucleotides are TGTGCCACCAGCAGCCCCACCTTCAGCCGGGCGGGACCTTTCTACGAGCAGTACTTC. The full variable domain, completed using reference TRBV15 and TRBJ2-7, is DAMVIQNPRYQVTQFGKPVTLSCSQTLNHNVMYWYQQKSSQAPKLLFHYYDKDFNNEADTPDNFQSRRPNTSFCFLDIRSPGLGDTAMYLCATSSPTFSRAGPFYEQYFGPGTRLTVT.

The chain's CDR3 is CASSPSGTGGVDTQYF. The CDR3 DNA sequence: TGTGCCAGCTCACCTTCCGGGACAGGGGGCGTAGATACGCAGTATTTT. The rearrangement links TRBV18 to TRBJ2-3; the match to TRBD1 covers 12 bases. Germline loops: CDR1 KGHSH, CDR2 LQKENI. V lost 3 bases to trimming and J lost 5 bases; unmatched junction nucleotides: 6. The CDR3 is made up of 16 amino acids.

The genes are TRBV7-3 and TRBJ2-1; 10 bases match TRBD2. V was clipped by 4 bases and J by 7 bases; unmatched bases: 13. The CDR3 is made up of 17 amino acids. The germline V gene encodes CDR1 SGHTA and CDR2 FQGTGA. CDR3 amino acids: CASSSPGLAEKRNEQFF. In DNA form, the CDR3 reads TGTGCCAGCAGCTCTCCTGGACTAGCGGAAAAAAGGAATGAGCAGTTCTTC.

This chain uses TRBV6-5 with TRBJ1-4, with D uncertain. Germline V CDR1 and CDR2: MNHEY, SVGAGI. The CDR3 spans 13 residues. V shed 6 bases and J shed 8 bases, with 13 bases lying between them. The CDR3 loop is CASRGFGLEKLFF. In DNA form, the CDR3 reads TGTGCCAGCAGAGGATTCGGACTCGAAAAACTGTTTTTT.

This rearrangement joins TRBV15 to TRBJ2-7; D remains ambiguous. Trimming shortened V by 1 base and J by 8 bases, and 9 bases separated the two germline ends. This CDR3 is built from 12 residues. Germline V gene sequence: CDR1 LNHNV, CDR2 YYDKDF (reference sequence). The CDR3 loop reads CATSRALGKQYF. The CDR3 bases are TGTGCCACCAGCAGAGCCCTAGGCAAGCAGTACTTC.

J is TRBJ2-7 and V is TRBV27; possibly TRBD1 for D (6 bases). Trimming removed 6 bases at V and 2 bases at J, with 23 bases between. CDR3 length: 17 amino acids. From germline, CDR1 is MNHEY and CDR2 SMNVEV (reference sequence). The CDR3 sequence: CASSRHARTGSPYEQYF. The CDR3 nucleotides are TGTGCCAGCAGCCGTCACGCGCGCACAGGGAGTCCCTACGAGCAGTACTTC.

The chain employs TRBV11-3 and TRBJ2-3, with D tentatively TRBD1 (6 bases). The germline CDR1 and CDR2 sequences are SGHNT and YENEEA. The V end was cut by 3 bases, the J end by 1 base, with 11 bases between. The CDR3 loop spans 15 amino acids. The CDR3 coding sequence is TGTGCCAGCAGCTTGCAGGGGCTTCGCACAGATACGCAGTATTTT. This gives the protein CASSLQGLRTDTQYF.

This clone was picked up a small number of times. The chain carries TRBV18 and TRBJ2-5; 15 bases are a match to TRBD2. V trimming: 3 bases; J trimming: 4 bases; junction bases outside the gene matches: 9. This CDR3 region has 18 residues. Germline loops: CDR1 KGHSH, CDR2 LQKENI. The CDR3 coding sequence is TGTGCCAGCTCACCCCGGACTAGCGGGAGGGCCTCCGTAGAGACCCAGTACTTC. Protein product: CASSPRTSGRASVETQYF.

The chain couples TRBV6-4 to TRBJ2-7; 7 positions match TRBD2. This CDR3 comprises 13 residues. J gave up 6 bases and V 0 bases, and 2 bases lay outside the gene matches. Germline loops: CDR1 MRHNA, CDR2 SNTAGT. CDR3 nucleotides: TGTGCCAGCAGTGACTCGTGGGGGGGCGAGCAGTACTTC. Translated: CASSDSWGGEQYF.

Here the CDR3 reads CASSGDREVTEAFF. The CDR3 DNA reads TGTGCCAGCAGTGGCGACAGGGAGGTGACTGAAGCTTTCTTT. The genes are TRBV27 and TRBJ1-1; 7 positions agree with TRBD1. Trimming took 5 bases from V and 5 from J; bases not matched to a gene: 8. The V gene's germline CDR1 is MNHEY and CDR2 SMNVEV (reference sequence). The CDR3 has 14 residues.